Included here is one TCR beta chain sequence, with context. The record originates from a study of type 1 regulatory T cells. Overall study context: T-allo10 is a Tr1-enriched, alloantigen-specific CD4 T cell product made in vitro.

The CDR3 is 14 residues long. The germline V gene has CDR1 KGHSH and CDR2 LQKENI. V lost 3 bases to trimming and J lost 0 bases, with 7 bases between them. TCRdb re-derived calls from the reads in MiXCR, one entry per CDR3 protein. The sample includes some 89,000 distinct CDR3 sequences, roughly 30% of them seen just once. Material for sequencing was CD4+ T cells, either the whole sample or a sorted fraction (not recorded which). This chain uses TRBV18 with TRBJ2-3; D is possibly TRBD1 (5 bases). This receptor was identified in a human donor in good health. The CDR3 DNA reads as TGTGCCAGCTCACCCGACAGTAGCACAGATACGCAGTATTTT. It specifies CASSPDSSTDTQYF.